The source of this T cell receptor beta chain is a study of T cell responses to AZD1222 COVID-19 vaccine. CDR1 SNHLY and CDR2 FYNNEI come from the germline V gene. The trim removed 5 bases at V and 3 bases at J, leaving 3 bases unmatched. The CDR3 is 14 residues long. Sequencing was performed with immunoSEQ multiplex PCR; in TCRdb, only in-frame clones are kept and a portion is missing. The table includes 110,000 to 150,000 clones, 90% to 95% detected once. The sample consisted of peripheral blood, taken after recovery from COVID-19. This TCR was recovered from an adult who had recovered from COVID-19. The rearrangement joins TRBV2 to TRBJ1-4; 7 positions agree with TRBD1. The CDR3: CASSSGQPNEKLFF. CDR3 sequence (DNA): TGTGCCAGCAGTTCGGGACAGCCTAATGAAAAACTGTTTTTT. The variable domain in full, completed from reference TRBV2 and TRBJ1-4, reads EPEVTQTPSHQVTQMGQEVILRCVPISNHLYFYWYRQILGQKVEFLVSFYNNEISEKSEIFDDQFSVERPDGSNFTLKIRSTKLEDSAMYFCASSSGQPNEKLFFGSGTQLSVL.